These 22 T cell receptor beta chains were sequenced from one sample in a study of cytomegalovirus exposure and HLA in healthy donors (TCRdb year 2017). The library was built by means of the immunoSEQ multiplex PCR assay. For the multiplex PCR, a mixture combining 60 forward primers for TCR Vbeta segments and 13 reverse primers for TCR Jbeta segments was used. TCRdb stores this immuneACCESS table with in-frame sequences only. Part of the clones is absent; in the studies checked, under half of the shortfall reflects unresolved V genes, and no reason is known for the rest. Present in this sample are more than 150,000 clones, approximately 83% of which were seen just once. The ten largest clones take up over 1.5% of the sample. Sequenced material: PBMCs. These receptors all come from a woman under 30 in good health and CMV-seronegative.

The V gene is TRBV25-1, the J gene TRBJ1-4; 10 nucleotides agree with TRBD1. Trimming cost V 4 bases and J 0 bases; bases outside gene matches: 2. The CDR3 covers 16 residues. The germline V gene encodes CDR1 MGHDK and CDR2 SYGVNS. CDR3 in DNA: TGTGCCAGCAGTGCTGGACAGGGGGCAACTAATGAAAAACTGTTTTTT. Its protein product is CASSAGQGATNEKLFF.

The chain has TRBV5-4 and TRBJ1-2; 9 bases agree with TRBD1. Germline V gene data show CDR1 as SGHNT and CDR2 as YYREEE (reference sequence). V lost 5 bases to trimming and J lost 6 bases; unmatched junction nucleotides: 17. This CDR3 comprises 17 residues. CDR3 DNA: TGTGCCAGCAGTGATGGTGGGACAGGGTTTGCGGCGCATGGCTACACCTTC. Its protein is CASSDGGTGFAAHGYTF.

Comment on this clone: Other DNA sequences from this sample encode an identical CDR3 as well. The chain uses TRBV5-6 and TRBJ2-7, with D possibly TRBD1 on 5 matching bases. There are 12 residues in the CDR3. Germline loops: CDR1 SGHDT, CDR2 YYEEEE. The V and J ends lost 0 bases and 4 bases respectively, with 5 bases between them. The CDR3 region is CASSLGQYEQYF. CDR3 coding DNA: TGTGCCAGCAGCTTGGGACAGTACGAGCAGTACTTC.

V gene TRBV6-6 combines with J gene TRBJ2-7; 11 bases are shared with TRBD2. CDR1 is MNHNY and CDR2 is SVGAGI in the germline V gene (reference sequence). J was trimmed by 1 base and V by 6 bases; bases with no gene match: 2. This CDR3 comprises 14 residues. The DNA of the CDR3 is TGTGCCAGCAGAGGGACTAGCGGATCCTACGAGCAGTACTTC. This gives the protein CASRGTSGSYEQYF.

V and J are TRBV28 and TRBJ2-3; 8 bases align to TRBD1. The germline CDR1 and CDR2 sequences are MDHEN and SYDVKM. V trimming: 7 bases; J trimming: 6 bases; junction bases outside the gene matches: 12. The CDR3 sequence is 15 residues long. The CDR3 DNA sequence: TGTGCCAGCACCTCAGGGGCAGGGGGCAGTGATACGCAGTATTTT. Translated: CASTSGAGGSDTQYF.

This chain connects TRBV5-1 to TRBJ1-2, with 11 nucleotides matching TRBD1. Germline CDR1 and CDR2: SGHRS and YFSETQ. V lost 5 bases to trimming and J lost 4 bases; unmatched junction nucleotides: 10. The CDR3 totals 16 residues. This CDR3 reads CASRLNWDRGSYGYTF. CDR3 bases: TGCGCCAGCAGACTGAACTGGGACAGGGGGAGCTATGGCTACACCTTC.

The chain carries TRBV5-8 and TRBJ1-5, with D unclear. Per germline, CDR1 SGHTS and CDR2 YDEGEE. The CDR3 consists of 14 residues. V lost 1 base to trimming and J lost 4 bases, with 9 bases between them. The CDR3 protein is CASSLFAANQPQHF. CDR3 nucleotides: TGTGCCAGCAGCTTGTTCGCAGCGAATCAGCCCCAGCATTTT.

This chain uses TRBV4-1 with TRBJ1-2; unclear D gene. The CDR3 covers 14 residues. V lost 0 bases, J lost 4 bases, and 9 bases lay in between. Germline values: CDR1 MGHRA, CDR2 YSYEKL. As DNA, the CDR3 is TGCGCCAGCAGCCAAGATCTTTGGAGCTATGGCTACACCTTC. This translates into CASSQDLWSYGYTF.

The V and J genes are TRBV28 and TRBJ2-2; 10 nucleotides match TRBD1. J was trimmed by 4 bases and V by 4 bases; bases with no gene match: 6. The CDR3 runs to 16 residues. Germline lookup yields CDR1 MDHEN and CDR2 SYDVKM. CDR3 in amino acids: CASSYDRGPGTGELFF. CDR3 bases: TGTGCCAGCAGTTACGACAGGGGGCCTGGCACCGGGGAGCTGTTTTTT.

The chain combines TRBV6-5 with TRBJ1-4, with D maybe TRBD1 (5 bases). V shed 2 bases and J shed 4 bases, with 8 bases lying between them. This CDR3 has 14 residues. Germline CDR1 and CDR2: MNHEY and SVGAGI. For the CDR3, the DNA is TGTGCCAGCAGTTACACGGGGGTTAATGAAAAACTGTTTTTT. Translation gives CASSYTGVNEKLFF.

The rearrangement joins TRBV6-5 to TRBJ1-4; no definite D call. Germline loops: CDR1 MNHEY, CDR2 SVGAGI. V was trimmed by 2 bases and J by 7 bases, leaving 14 bases between them. The CDR3 loop spans 15 amino acids. The CDR3 DNA is TGTGCCAGCAGTTACGGTGGAGCACGATCTGAAAAACTGTTTTTT. Its translation: CASSYGGARSEKLFF.

The gene calls are TRBV6-5 and TRBJ1-1; maybe TRBD1 (5 bases). CDR1 is MNHEY, CDR2 SVGAGI, per germline. The CDR3 is 15 residues long. Trimming cost V 2 bases and J 0 bases, with 10 bases left between them. The CDR3 DNA sequence: TGTGCCAGCAGTTACCTTAGGACACTGAACACTGAAGCTTTCTTT. It is translated as CASSYLRTLNTEAFF.

The J gene is TRBJ1-2, the V gene TRBV4-1; no clear D gene. V lost 0 bases and J lost 7, with 15 bases in between. The CDR3 loop spans 15 amino acids. Germline V lookup: CDR1 MGHRA, CDR2 YSYEKL. The chain's CDR3 is CASSQEGPGRSGYTF. The CDR3 DNA reads TGCGCCAGCAGCCAAGAAGGGCCGGGGAGAAGTGGCTACACCTTC.

The gene calls are TRBV5-1 and TRBJ1-2, with D perhaps matching TRBD1 (6 bases). Germline loops: CDR1 SGHRS, CDR2 YFSETQ. The V and J ends lost 4 bases and 6 bases respectively, with 28 bases between them. There are 18 residues in the CDR3. The CDR3 DNA sequence: TGCGCCAGCAGCCCCGCCTCCATGGCAGGGGCCCAAGTTAATGGCTACACCTTC. It is translated as CASSPASMAGAQVNGYTF.

The rearrangement links TRBV2 to TRBJ2-2, with TRBD1 as a possible D gene (5 bases). CDR3 length: 15 amino acids. From germline, CDR1 is SNHLY and CDR2 FYNNEI. With 6 bases removed from V and 0 bases from J, the gap between germline ends came to 11 bases. CDR3 bases: TGTGCCAGCAGGGCGACAGCTTCGAACACCGGGGAGCTGTTTTTT. Translating gives CASRATASNTGELFF.

The chain combines TRBV6-5 with TRBJ1-6; D remains ambiguous. Trimming removed 2 bases at V and 9 bases at J, with 11 bases between. The CDR3 is 14 amino acids. Looked up from germline, CDR1 is MNHEY and CDR2 is SVGAGI. CDR3 residues: CASSYEGGSSPLHF. CDR3 nucleotide sequence: TGTGCCAGCAGTTACGAGGGTGGGAGTTCACCCCTCCACTTT.

The CDR3, as DNA: TGTGCCAGCAGCGTAGCAGGGGCCAACTATGGCTACACCTTC. The encoded protein is CASSVAGANYGYTF. The rearrangement links TRBV9 to TRBJ1-2; D perhaps matches TRBD1 (6 bases). This CDR3 has 14 residues. V lost 0 bases, J lost 2 bases, and 8 bases lay in between. The germline gives CDR1 SGDLS, CDR2 YYNGEE.

The V call is TRBV6-1, the J call TRBJ1-1; TRBD1 matches 8 bases. This CDR3 contains 15 residues. With 4 bases clipped from V and 4 bases from J, the junction kept 8 bases outside the gene matches. Germline values: CDR1 MNHNS, CDR2 SASEGT. CDR3 DNA sequence: TGTGCCAGCAGTGGTCCGGGACAGGAATTCACTGAAGCTTTCTTT. Protein: CASSGPGQEFTEAFF.

Regarding this clone: A junction end diverges from the germline sequence, so it may reflect a read error. The rearrangement links TRBV6-6 to TRBJ2-4; the D gene is possibly TRBD1 (6 bases). In germline, CDR1 is MNHNY, CDR2 SVGAGI (reference sequence). CDR3 size: 16 residues. CDR3 sequence (DNA): TGTGCCAGCAGTTTACAGGGAGAGGTGGCCAAAAACAGTCAGTACTTC. This sequence encodes CASSLQGEVAKNSQYF.

The chain is built from TRBV7-3 and TRBJ2-1; 13 bases fit TRBD2. CDR3 length equals 15 residues. The ends lost 4 bases at V and 7 bases at J; junction bases unmatched: 4. Per the germline V gene, CDR1 is SGHTA and CDR2 is FQGTGA. The CDR3 here is CASSSGTSGVNEQFF. The CDR3 region has the DNA TGTGCCAGCAGCTCCGGGACTAGCGGGGTAAATGAGCAGTTCTTC.

This chain connects TRBV19 to TRBJ2-1; TRBD1 matches at 8 bases. Trimming cost V 5 bases and J 6 bases; bases outside gene matches: 3. CDR1 is LNHDA and CDR2 is SQIVND in the germline V gene (reference sequence). The CDR3 spans 13 residues. This chain's CDR3 is CASSPTGGNEQFF. In nucleotides, the CDR3 is TGTGCCAGTAGTCCTACAGGGGGCAATGAGCAGTTCTTC.

CDR3 coding DNA: TGTGCCAGCAGCCGGGACGGGGGTCAGCCCCAGCATTTT. Translating it yields CASSRDGGQPQHF. V gene TRBV7-2 combines with J gene TRBJ1-5; possibly TRBD1 for D (5 bases). This CDR3 region has 13 residues. V was shortened by 5 bases and J by 6 bases, with 11 bases between the two germline ends. Germline V lookup: CDR1 SGHTA, CDR2 FQGNSA.